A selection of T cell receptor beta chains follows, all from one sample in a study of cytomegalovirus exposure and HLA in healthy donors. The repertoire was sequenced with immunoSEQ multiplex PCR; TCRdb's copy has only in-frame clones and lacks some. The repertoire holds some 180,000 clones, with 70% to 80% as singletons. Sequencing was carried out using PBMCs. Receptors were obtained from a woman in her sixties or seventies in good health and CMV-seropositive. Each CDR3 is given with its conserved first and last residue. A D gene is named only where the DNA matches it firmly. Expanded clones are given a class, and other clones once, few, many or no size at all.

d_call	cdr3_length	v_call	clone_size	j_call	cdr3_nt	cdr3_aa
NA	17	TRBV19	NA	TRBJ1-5	TGTGCCAGTATCTCCAAAGTGGGGGTGGCGGGGAATCAGCCCCAGCATTTT	CASISKVGVAGNQPQHF
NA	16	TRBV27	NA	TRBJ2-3	TGTGCCAGCCTTACGTCGCGGGAAGGGAGCACAGATACGCAGTATTTT	CASLTSREGSTDTQYF
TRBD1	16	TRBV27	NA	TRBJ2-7	TGTGCCAGCAGTGCCGACAGGGGGCGAAAGTCCTACGAGCAGTACTTC	CASSADRGRKSYEQYF
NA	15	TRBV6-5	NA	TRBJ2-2	TGTGCCAGCAGGAAATTGGACAGAGACACCGGGGAGCTGTTTTTT	CASRKLDRDTGELFF
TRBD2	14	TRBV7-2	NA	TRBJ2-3	TGTGCCAGCAGCCCTGGACTAGGCACAGATACGCAGTATTTT	CASSPGLGTDTQYF
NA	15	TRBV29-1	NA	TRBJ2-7	TGCAGCGTTGAAGATAGCTGGTTTGGTACGGGAGAGCAGTACTTC	CSVEDSWFGTGEQYF
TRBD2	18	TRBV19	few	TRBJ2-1	TGTGCCAGTAGTTTTCCCCGACTAGCGGGGGGGCCCTACAATGAGCAGTTCTTC	CASSFPRLAGGPYNEQFF
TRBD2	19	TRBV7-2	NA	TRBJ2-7	TGTGCCAGCAGCTCCTTCAAAGGGACTAGCGGGGGGGAGGCCTACGAGCAGTACTTC	CASSSFKGTSGGEAYEQYF
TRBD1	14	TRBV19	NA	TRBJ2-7	TGTGCCAGTAGTATTAAGACAGGGGGCCACGAGCAGTACTTC	CASSIKTGGHEQYF
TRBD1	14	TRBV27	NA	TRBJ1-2	TGTGCCAGCAGTTTATTACCCGGACAGGGTGGATACACCTTC	CASSLLPGQGGYTF
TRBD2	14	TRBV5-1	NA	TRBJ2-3	TGCGCCAGCAGCTTAGAGACTAGCAAAGATACGCAGTATTTT	CASSLETSKDTQYF
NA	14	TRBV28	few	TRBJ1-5	TGTGCCAGCAGTCCCTACCATGGGCGACAGCCCCAGCATTTT	CASSPYHGRQPQHF
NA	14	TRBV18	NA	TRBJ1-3	TGTGCCAGCTCACCCGGGACATCGGGAAACACCATATATTTT	CASSPGTSGNTIYF
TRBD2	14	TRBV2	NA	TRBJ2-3	TGTGCCAGCATGTGGTCGGGAGGACTGTATACGCAGTATTTT	CASMWSGGLYTQYF
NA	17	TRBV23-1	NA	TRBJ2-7	TGCGCCAGCAGTCAATCGGTCCGGGGGAAAAGAGCCTACGAGCAGTACTTC	CASSQSVRGKRAYEQYF
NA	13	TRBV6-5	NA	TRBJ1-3	TGTGCCAGCAGCCGGAGCTCTGGAAACACCATATATTTT	CASSRSSGNTIYF
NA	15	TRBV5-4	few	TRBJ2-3	TGTGCCAGCAGTTACGACAGTTCTAGCACAGATACGCAGTATTTT	CASSYDSSSTDTQYF
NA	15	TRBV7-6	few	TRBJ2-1	TGTGCCAGCAGCTCGGGGGCGGGAGACTACAATGAGCAGTTCTTC	CASSSGAGDYNEQFF
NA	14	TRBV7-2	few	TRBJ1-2	TGTGCCAGCAGCACCCAACTTCAGGGTGCTGGCTACACCTTC	CASSTQLQGAGYTF
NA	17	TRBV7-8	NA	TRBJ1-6	TGTGCCAGCAGCTTAGCGCAATCAGGGTCCTATAATTCACCCCTCCACTTT	CASSLAQSGSYNSPLHF
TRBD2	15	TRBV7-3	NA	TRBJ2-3	TGTGCCAGCAGCTTAACAGCGGGAGGGACAGATACGCAGTATTTT	CASSLTAGGTDTQYF
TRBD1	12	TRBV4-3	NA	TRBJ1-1	TGCGCCAGCAGCCTGACAGGGGGTGCAGCTTTCTTT	CASSLTGGAAFF
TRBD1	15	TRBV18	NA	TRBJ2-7	TGTGCCAGCTCACCAAAGGCAGGGGGCGTCTACGAGCAGTACTTC	CASSPKAGGVYEQYF
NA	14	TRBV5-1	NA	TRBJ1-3	TGCGCCAGCAGCTTGGGTGGAGGGGCATACACCATATATTTT	CASSLGGGAYTIYF
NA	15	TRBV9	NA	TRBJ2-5	TGTGCCAGCAGCGTAGGGGCCCTTGACCAAGAGACCCAGTACTTC	CASSVGALDQETQYF
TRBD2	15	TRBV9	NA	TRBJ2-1	TGTGCCAGCAGCCCCCGGACTAGCGGGCCTAAAGAGCAGTTCTTC	CASSPRTSGPKEQFF
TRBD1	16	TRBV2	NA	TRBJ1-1	TGTGCCAGCAGGGACCCCTTCAGGGGGCGGAACACTGAAGCTTTCTTT	CASRDPFRGRNTEAFF
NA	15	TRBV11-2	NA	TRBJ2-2	TGTGCCAGTAGTATCGGGGACTTCCTCACCGGGGAGCTGTTTTTT	CASSIGDFLTGELFF
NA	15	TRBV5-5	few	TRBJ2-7	TGTGCCAGCAGCTACAGGGTCTTCGCCTCCTACGAGCAGTACTTC	CASSYRVFASYEQYF
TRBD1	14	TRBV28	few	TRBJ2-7	TGTGCCAGCCGACCCGGGACAGGGTTTCTCGAGCAGTACTTC	CASRPGTGFLEQYF
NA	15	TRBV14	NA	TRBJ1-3	TGTGCCAGCAGCCAAGAAGTGAGGCCTGGAAACACCATATATTTT	CASSQEVRPGNTIYF
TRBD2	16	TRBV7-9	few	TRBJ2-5	TGTGCCAGCAGCCCCTTTGGTACTAGCGGACAAGAGACCCAGTACTTC	CASSPFGTSGQETQYF